One T cell receptor beta chain is described in this entry. Naive CD8 cells comprised CD45RO-negative, CCR7-positively selected cells, excluding terminally differentiated effector memory CD45RA+ cells. How the authors handled the data: ImmunoSEQ output held junction-only sequences without quality scores, so filtering differed. TCRdb's table, derived via immunoSEQ multiplex PCR, lists solely in-frame clones and lacks some. That table supplies the V and J calls and clone size; D and trimming were determined from the DNA. The table records approximately 1.9 million clones, around 93% of them present only once. This sample stems from a study of shared clonotypes between healthy human individuals. The germline V gene has CDR1 MDHEN and CDR2 SYDVKM. Trimming removed 5 bases from V and 5 bases from J; junction bases left unmatched: 10. The CDR3 spans 15 residues.

The source is a man between 18 and 35 years old in good health. Some clones in this sample may be carry-over from other donors' samples. The V gene is TRBV28, the J gene TRBJ1-1, with TRBD1 matching 8 bases. Sequencing was carried out using naive CD8+ T cells from PBMCs. This CDR3 reads CASSLTGGLRTEAFF. CDR3 coding DNA: TGTGCCAGCAGTCTCACAGGGGGTTTGAGAACTGAAGCTTTCTTT.